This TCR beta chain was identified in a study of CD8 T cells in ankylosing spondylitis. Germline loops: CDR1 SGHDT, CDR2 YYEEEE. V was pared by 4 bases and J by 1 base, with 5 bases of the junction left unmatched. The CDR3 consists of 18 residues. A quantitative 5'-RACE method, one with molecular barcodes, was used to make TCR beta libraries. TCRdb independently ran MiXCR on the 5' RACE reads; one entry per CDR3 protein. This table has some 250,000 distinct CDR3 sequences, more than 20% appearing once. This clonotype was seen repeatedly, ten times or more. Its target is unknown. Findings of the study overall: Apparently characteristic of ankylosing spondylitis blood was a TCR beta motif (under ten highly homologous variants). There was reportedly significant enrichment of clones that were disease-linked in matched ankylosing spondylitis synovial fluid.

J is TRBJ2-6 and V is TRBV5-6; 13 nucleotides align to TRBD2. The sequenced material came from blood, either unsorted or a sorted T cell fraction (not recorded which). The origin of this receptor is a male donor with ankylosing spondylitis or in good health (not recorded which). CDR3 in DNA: TGTGCCAGCAGCCTCATGACTAGCGGGGGGTCTGGGGCCAACGTCCTGACTTTC. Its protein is CASSLMTSGGSGANVLTF. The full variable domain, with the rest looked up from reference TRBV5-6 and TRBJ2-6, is DAGVTQSPTHLIKTRGQQVTLRCSPKSGHDTVSWYQQALGQGPQFIFQYYEEEERQRGNFPDRFSGHQFPNYSSELNVNALLLGDSALYLCASSLMTSGGSGANVLTFGAGSRLTVL.